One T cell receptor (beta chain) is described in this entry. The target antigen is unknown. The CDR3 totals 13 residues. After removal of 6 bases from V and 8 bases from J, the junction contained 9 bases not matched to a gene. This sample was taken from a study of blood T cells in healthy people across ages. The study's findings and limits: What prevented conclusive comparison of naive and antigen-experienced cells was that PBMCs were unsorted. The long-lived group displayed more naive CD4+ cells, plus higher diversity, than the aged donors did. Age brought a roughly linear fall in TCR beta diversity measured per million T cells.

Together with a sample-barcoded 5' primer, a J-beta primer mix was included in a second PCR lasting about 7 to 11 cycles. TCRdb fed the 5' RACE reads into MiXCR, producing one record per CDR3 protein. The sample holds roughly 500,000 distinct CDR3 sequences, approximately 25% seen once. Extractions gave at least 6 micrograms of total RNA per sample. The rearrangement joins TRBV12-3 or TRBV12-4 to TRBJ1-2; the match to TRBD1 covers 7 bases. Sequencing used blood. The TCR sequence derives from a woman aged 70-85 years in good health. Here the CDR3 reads CASRTGPVRGYTF. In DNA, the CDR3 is TGTGCCAGCAGGACAGGGCCGGTCCGGGGCTACACCTTC.